The present T cell receptor beta chain was sequenced within a study of Graves' ophthalmopathy and Graves' hyperthyroidism (dated by TCRdb to between 2017 and 2018). For the wider study: Peripheral blood was collected at initial diagnosis, prior to any treatment. The study used signatures of the TCR beta repertoire to tell Graves' ophthalmopathy apart from Graves' hyperthyroidism and to predict which patients would progress to ophthalmopathy. In total, over 130 blood samples were TCR-sequenced: around 42 ophthalmopathy, roughly 80 hyperthyroidism and approximately 17 hyperthyroidism-to-ophthalmopathy patients. A discovery set of 100 patients (approximately 45 ophthalmopathy, 57 stable hyperthyroidism) was enrolled to explore V-J signatures distinguishing ophthalmopathy from hyperthyroidism. The independent validation cohort included about 19 hyperthyroidism patients plus 17 patients who later progressed from hyperthyroidism to ophthalmopathy. In roughly six hyperthyroidism patients, the T-cell repertoires found in thyroid tissue were compared with those found in blood. After sampling, hyperthyroidism patients received methimazole starting at 30 mg daily, and ophthalmopathy patients received high-dose intravenous methylprednisolone. For training and testing, the 100 or so patients in the discovery cohort were randomly divided in a 7:3 ratio. The investigation overall reported the following: No statistical method was used to set the sample size in advance, and the investigators knew which group each participant was assigned to. Most of the expanded thyroid clonotypes with a frequency above 0.001 were also detected in blood, and it was suggested that the thyroid immune response may be reflected by blood repertoires. The 13-signature model separated ophthalmopathy from stable hyperthyroidism with around 90% sensitivity and about 84% specificity in cross-validation, and 80%/75% in the test set. In validation, the model predicted ophthalmopathy progression with about 64% sensitivity and 72.22% specificity; 12 predicted patients were CT-confirmed with GO in a median of approximately 6.5 months.

About this clonotype itself: This receptor's antigen is unknown. No much larger clonotype is one base removed from it; base qualities were not supplied.

Ophthalmopathy patients had moderately to severely active disease, Clinical Activity Score of at least 3, NOSPECS grade of at least 4, and disease duration under 3 months. Patients were excluded if they had other autoimmune diseases, uncontrolled infections, pregnancy or lactation. Clinical symptoms, serum thyroxine, TRAb, thyroid ultrasound and orbital computed tomography were used for diagnosis. Using Ficoll-Paque density gradient centrifugation, PBMCs were isolated from about 9.4 ml of fresh peripheral blood. Trizol reagent was used to extract the total RNA, and its quality was then checked on an Agilent 2100 Bioanalyzer. For repertoire sequencing, the TCR beta CDR3 regions were amplified from RNA transcripts. The first round was an RT-PCR using HTBI primers with the Qiagen OneStep RT-PCR kit, and this first round was followed by a second-round multiplex PCR, then size selection and purification. The libraries underwent paired-end sequencing with 100 bp reads on an Illumina HiSeq2000. The paper's data handling went like this. SOAPnuke was used to process the reads, throwing out any read that had adapters, had uncalled bases, had a mean Phred below 15, or lacked an exact constant-primer or identifier match. High-quality paired reads were merged with COPE v1.2.5. Each unique nucleotide sequence was defined as a clonotype, and clonotypes were aligned to IMGT TRB V, D and J references with MiTCR v1.1. Analysis was restricted to V-J combinations with a frequency above 0.0001, which covered 98% to 99.2% of repertoires. A TCR clonal expansion and chaos score per V-J combination was defined as the ratio of F50 clonal expansion to chaos observed in the TCRdist matrix. Welch's t-statistics and random forest were used to narrow the features down to about a dozen V-J combinations, which were then fed into a naive Bayes classifier. Thyroid-blood repertoire similarity was quantified with the Morisita-Horn index. In TCRdb, the public reads were trimmed at Q25 with fastp and aligned with MiXCR, with productive beta chains retained. Every CDR3 protein is listed once, alongside the most common genes and DNA of its rows. TCRdb's processing, not the study's, gives the V and J calls here. Recorded for this sample are some 520,000 distinct CDR3 sequences; roughly an eighth of them occurred a single time. About 10% of the sample goes to the ten largest clones.

Relative to germline, V is missing 0 bases and J is missing 2 bases, with 6 bases of the junction outside any gene match. For CDR1 and CDR2, the germline V gene lists MNHEY and SVGEGT. The CDR3 measures 16 amino acids from cysteine to phenylalanine. The read is trimmed to its CDR3 DNA, 48 bases read in frame from base 1. The clonotype comes from a woman in her twenties or thirties with Graves' ophthalmopathy. Donor details come from another sample of the same person, matched by shared clones. The sequencing input was blood. The chain is made from TRBV6-2 or TRBV6-3 and TRBJ2-7, and TRBD2 aligns with 8 junction nucleotides. The CDR3 corresponds to CASSYSSSGLTYEQYF. The nucleotide sequence reads TGTGCCAGCAGTTACTCTTCTAGCGGGCTTACCTACGAGCAGTACTTC.